A single sample gave rise to the 17 T cell receptor beta chains below, sequenced in a study of T cells expressing NK-cell markers. TCRdb reprocessed the 5' RACE reads and reports one entry per CDR3 protein, with no DNA. The listing records 300,000 to 500,000 distinct CDR3 sequences. The sequencing input was blood T cells: a sorted CD56 or NKG2C T cell subset, CD4+ or CD8+ T cells, or bulk PBMC T cells (not recorded which). The receptors stem from a woman aged 45-65 years in good health.

V usage is TRBV5-1 and J usage is TRBJ2-7; TCRdb lists TRBD1, though no DNA is available to test this call. CDR1 and CDR2 (germline): SGHRS, YFSETQ. This CDR3 comprises 14 residues. The CDR3 protein is CASSFGQVLNEQYF.

The J gene is TRBJ2-3, the V gene TRBV29-1; TCRdb's D gene call, TRBD2, goes unchecked for lack of DNA. The CDR3 loop spans 16 amino acids. Germline V gives CDR1 SQVTM, CDR2 ANQGSEA. This CDR3 reads CSVDLGLAGGPWSQYF.

This chain uses TRBV5-1 with TRBJ2-7; TCRdb proposes TRBD1, but this gene call is untestable without DNA. Looked up from germline, CDR1 is SGHRS and CDR2 is YFSETQ. The CDR3 totals 12 residues. CDR3 region: CASSIPSDEQYF.

The V and J genes are TRBV12-3 or TRBV12-4 and TRBJ1-4; TCRdb's D gene call, TRBD1, goes unchecked for lack of DNA. This CDR3 is built from 15 residues. The chain's CDR3 is CASSGAGTGMEKLFF.

The chain couples TRBV2 to TRBJ2-1. The CDR3 has 14 amino acids. Germline lookup yields CDR1 SNHLY and CDR2 FYNNEI. The CDR3 sequence is CASHRGEPYNEQFF.

This chain connects TRBV6-7 to TRBJ1-5; TCRdb's D call of TRBD1 is untestable without DNA. TRBV6-7 is identified as an open reading frame with a role that is uncertain. The CDR3 totals 14 residues. CDR3 amino acids: CASSYSVGGQPQHF.

CDR3 region: CASSEVLAGSVRQFF. The genes are TRBV10-2 and TRBJ2-1; TCRdb's assignment of TRBD2 cannot be checked, as there is no DNA. This CDR3 is 15 amino acids long. Germline lookup yields CDR1 WSHSY and CDR2 SAAADI.

The chain recombines TRBV29-1 with TRBJ2-3; no DNA is available, so the TRBD2 call from TCRdb remains unchecked. Germline V gives CDR1 SQVTM, CDR2 ANQGSEA. This CDR3 region has 17 residues. CDR3 in amino acids: CSVAGGASGTPGDTQYF.

The gene calls are TRBV28 and TRBJ2-2; the TRBD1 assignment by TCRdb is unverifiable without DNA. CDR3 size: 16 residues. Germline V gives CDR1 MDHEN, CDR2 SYDVKM. CDR3 amino acids: CASSPTPGESTGELFF.

The chain couples TRBV18 to TRBJ2-2; TCRdb proposes TRBD2, but this gene call is untestable without DNA. The CDR3 sequence is 17 residues long. From germline, CDR1 is KGHSH and CDR2 LQKENI. The CDR3 sequence is CASSLLRTSLNTGELFF.

The chain recombines TRBV12-3 or TRBV12-4 with TRBJ2-7; TCRdb indicates TRBD2, and absent DNA this call remains unverified. CDR3 length: 14 residues. The CDR3 sequence is CASSLVQGGYEQYF.

This chain links TRBV30 with TRBJ1-4; TCRdb outputs TRBD1, but without DNA this stays unchecked. The length of the CDR3 is 13 residues. Germline CDR1 and CDR2: GTSNPN and SVGIG (reference sequence). This chain's CDR3 is CAWSRDRNEKLFF.

The chain couples TRBV5-1 to TRBJ1-2; TCRdb reports TRBD1, a call that lacks DNA to check it against. Per the germline V gene, CDR1 is SGHRS and CDR2 is YFSETQ. The CDR3 is made up of 15 amino acids. CDR3 sequence reads: CASSDLTGINYGYTF.

The chain carries TRBV20-1 and TRBJ2-1; TCRdb reports TRBD1, a call that lacks DNA to check it against. Germline CDR1 DFQATT, CDR2 SNEGSKA (reference sequence). CDR3 length: 17 amino acids. The CDR3 protein is CSARPPGGRGAYNEQFF.

This chain connects TRBV11-3 to TRBJ2-1; there is no DNA to check the TCRdb D call of TRBD1. The CDR3 extends over 14 amino acids. Germline assignment: CDR1 SGHNT and CDR2 YENEEA. The chain's CDR3 is CASSSLSASQSLVF.

The J gene is TRBJ2-1, the V gene TRBV4-1; TCRdb proposes TRBD2, but this gene call is untestable without DNA. Germline V lookup: CDR1 MGHRA, CDR2 YSYEKL. The CDR3 runs 15 residues. The CDR3 reads CASSQDGTSNNEQFF.

This chain uses TRBV12-3 or TRBV12-4 with TRBJ1-6; the TRBD1 assignment by TCRdb is unverifiable without DNA. The CDR3 spans 14 residues. CDR3 sequence: CASSLKGQNSPLHF.